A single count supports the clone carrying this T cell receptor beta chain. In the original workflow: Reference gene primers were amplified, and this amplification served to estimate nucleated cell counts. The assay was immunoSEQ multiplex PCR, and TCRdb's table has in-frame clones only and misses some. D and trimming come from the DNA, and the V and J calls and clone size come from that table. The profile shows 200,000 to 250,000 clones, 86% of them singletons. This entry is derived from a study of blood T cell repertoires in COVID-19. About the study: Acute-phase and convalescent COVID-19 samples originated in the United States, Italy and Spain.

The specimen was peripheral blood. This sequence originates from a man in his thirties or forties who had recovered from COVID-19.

The CDR3 protein is CASSAASVPSSYEQYF. DNA for the CDR3: TGCGCCAGCAGCGCCGCCTCTGTTCCGAGCTCCTACGAGCAGTACTTC. V is TRBV5-1 and J is TRBJ2-7; D gene uncertain. Trimming cost V 4 bases and J 0 bases, with 17 bases left between them. This CDR3 has 16 amino acids. Germline loops: CDR1 SGHRS, CDR2 YFSETQ.